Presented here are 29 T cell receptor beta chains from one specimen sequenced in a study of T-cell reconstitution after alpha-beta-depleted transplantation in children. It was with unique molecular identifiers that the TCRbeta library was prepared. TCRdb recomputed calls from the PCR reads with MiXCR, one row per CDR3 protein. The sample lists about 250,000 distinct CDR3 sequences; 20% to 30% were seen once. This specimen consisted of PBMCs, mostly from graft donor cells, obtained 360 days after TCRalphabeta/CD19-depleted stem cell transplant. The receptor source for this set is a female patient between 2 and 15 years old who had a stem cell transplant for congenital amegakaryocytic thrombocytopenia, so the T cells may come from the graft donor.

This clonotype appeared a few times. CDR3 region: CASSYLSGSSYNEQFF. The CDR3 DNA is TGTGCCAGCAGTTACCTGAGCGGTAGCTCCTACAATGAGCAGTTCTTC. This chain joins TRBV6-2 or TRBV6-3 and TRBJ2-1, with D maybe TRBD2 (5 bases). CDR1 is MNHEY and CDR2 is SVGEGT in the germline V gene. The V gene lost 2 bases and the J gene lost 0 bases, with 11 bases spanning the gap. The CDR3 is 16 residues long.

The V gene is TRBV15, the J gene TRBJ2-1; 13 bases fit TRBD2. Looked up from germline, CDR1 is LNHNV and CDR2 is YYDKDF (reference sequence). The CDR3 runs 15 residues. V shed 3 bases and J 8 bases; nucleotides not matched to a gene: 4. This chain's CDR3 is CATSRGLAGRDEQFF. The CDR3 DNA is TGTGCCACCAGCAGGGGACTAGCGGGACGCGATGAGCAGTTCTTC. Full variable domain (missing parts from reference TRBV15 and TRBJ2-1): DAMVIQNPRYQVTQFGKPVTLSCSQTLNHNVMYWYQQKSSQAPKLLFHYYDKDFNNEADTPDNFQSRRPNTSFCFLDIRSPGLGDTAMYLCATSRGLAGRDEQFFGPGTRLTVL.

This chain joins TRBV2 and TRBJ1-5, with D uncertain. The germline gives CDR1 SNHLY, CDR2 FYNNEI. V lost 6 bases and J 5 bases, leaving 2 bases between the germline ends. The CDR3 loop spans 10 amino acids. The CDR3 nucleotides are TGTGCCAGCAGGGATCAGCCCCAGCATTTT. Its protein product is CASRDQPQHF. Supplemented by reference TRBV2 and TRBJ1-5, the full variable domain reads EPEVTQTPSHQVTQMGQEVILRCVPISNHLYFYWYRQILGQKVEFLVSFYNNEISEKSEIFDDQFSVERPDGSNFTLKIRSTKLEDSAMYFCASRDQPQHFGDGTRLSIL.

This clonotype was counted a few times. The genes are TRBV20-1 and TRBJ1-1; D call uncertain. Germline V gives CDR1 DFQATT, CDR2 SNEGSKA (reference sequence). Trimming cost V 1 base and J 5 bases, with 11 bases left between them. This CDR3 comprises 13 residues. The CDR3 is CSARVPLGTEAFF. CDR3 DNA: TGCAGTGCTAGAGTGCCTCTTGGTACTGAAGCTTTCTTT.

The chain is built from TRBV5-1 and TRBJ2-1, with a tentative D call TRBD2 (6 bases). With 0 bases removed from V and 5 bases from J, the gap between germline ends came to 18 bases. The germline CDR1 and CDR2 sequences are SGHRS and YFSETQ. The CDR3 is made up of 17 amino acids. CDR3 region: CASSLVRWGVRDNEQFF. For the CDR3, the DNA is TGCGCCAGCAGCTTGGTTCGCTGGGGGGTCAGGGACAATGAGCAGTTCTTC.

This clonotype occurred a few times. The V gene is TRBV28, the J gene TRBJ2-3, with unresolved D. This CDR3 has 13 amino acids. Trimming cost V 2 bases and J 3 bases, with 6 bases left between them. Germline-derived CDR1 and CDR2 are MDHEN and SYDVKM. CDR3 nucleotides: TGTGCCAGCAGTTTAATACCGACAGATACGCAGTATTTT. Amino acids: CASSLIPTDTQYF. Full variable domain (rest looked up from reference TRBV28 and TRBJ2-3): DVKVTQSSRYLVKRTGEKVFLECVQDMDHENMFWYRQDPGLGLRLIYFSYDVKMKEKGDIPEGYSVSREKKERFSLILESASTNQTSMYLCASSLIPTDTQYFGPGTRLTVL.

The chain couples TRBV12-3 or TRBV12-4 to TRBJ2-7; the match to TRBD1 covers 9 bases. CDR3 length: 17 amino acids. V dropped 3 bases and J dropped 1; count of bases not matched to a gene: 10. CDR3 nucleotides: TGTGCCAGCAGTTTCGGGGGACAGGGATCCTTTTCCTACGAGCAGTACTTC. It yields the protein CASSFGGQGSFSYEQYF.

CDR3 sequence: CASSIDRVDEQYF. CDR3 nucleotide sequence: TGTGCCAGCAGTATAGACAGGGTGGACGAGCAGTACTTC. V gene TRBV28 combines with J gene TRBJ2-7; TRBD1 agrees at 7 bases. The CDR3 is 13 residues long. V was pared by 5 bases and J by 5 bases, with 6 bases of the junction left unmatched. Germline CDR1 is MDHEN and CDR2 is SYDVKM.

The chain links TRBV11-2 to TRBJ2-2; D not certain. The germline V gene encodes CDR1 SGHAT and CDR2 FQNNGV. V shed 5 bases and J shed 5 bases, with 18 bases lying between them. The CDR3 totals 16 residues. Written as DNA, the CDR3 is TGTGCCAGCAGCCCGAGTGTCCATAGTATTACCGGGGAGCTGTTTTTT. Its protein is CASSPSVHSITGELFF.

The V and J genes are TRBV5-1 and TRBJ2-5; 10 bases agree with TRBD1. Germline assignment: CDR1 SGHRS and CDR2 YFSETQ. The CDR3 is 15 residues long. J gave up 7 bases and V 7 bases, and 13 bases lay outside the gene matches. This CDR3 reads CASRSGQGTPLTQYF. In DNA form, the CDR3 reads TGCGCCAGCCGCTCGGGACAGGGGACCCCTCTGACCCAGTACTTC.

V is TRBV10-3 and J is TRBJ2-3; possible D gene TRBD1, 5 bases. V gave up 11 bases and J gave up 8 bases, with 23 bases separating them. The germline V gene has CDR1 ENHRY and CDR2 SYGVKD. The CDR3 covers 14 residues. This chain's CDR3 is CAANSQGDVRTQYF. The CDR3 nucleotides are TGTGCCGCTAATTCCCAGGGTGACGTTCGTACGCAGTATTTT.

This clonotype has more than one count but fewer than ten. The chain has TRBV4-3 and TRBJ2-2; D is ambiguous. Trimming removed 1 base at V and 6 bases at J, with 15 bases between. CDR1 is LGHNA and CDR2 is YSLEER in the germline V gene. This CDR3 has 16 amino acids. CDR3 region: CASSQAFVLFAGELFF. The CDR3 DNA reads TGCGCCAGCAGCCAAGCCTTCGTTCTCTTTGCCGGGGAGCTGTTTTTT.

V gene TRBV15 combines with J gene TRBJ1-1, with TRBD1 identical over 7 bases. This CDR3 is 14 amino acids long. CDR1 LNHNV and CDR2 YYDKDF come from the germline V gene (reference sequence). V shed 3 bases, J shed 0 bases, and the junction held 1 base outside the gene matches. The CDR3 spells CATSSGQVNTEAFF. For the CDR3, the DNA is TGTGCCACCAGCAGCGGACAGGTGAACACTGAAGCTTTCTTT.

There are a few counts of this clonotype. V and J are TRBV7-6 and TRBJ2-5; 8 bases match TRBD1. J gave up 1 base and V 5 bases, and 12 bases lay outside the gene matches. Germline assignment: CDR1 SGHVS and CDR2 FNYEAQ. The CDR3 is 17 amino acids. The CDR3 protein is CASSHGTGGAPQETQYF. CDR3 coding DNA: TGTGCCAGCAGCCACGGGACAGGAGGAGCCCCCCAAGAGACCCAGTACTTC.

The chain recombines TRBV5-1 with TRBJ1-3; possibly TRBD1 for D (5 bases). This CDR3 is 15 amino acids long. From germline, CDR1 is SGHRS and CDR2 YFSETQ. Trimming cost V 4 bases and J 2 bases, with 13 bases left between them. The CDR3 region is CASSTQGLAGNTIYF. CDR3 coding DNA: TGCGCCAGCAGCACTCAGGGTCTCGCTGGAAACACCATATATTTT.

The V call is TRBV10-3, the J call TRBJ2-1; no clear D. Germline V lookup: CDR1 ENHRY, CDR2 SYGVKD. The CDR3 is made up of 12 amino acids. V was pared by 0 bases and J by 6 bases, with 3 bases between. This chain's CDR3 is CAISESGNEQFF. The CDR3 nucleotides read TGTGCCATCAGTGAGTCGGGCAATGAGCAGTTCTTC.

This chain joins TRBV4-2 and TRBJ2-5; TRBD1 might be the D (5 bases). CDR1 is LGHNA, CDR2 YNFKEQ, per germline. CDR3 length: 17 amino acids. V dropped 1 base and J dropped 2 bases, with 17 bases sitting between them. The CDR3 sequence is CASSQAIRGVPQETQYF. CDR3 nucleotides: TGTGCCAGCAGCCAAGCTATAAGGGGTGTTCCTCAAGAGACCCAGTACTTC.

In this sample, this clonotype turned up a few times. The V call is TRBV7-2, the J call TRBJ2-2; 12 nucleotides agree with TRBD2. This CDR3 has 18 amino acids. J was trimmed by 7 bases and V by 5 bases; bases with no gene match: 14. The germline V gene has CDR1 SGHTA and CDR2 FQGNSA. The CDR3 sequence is CASSQYLLAGGLDGELFF. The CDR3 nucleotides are TGTGCCAGCAGCCAATACTTACTAGCGGGGGGCCTCGACGGGGAGCTGTTTTTT.

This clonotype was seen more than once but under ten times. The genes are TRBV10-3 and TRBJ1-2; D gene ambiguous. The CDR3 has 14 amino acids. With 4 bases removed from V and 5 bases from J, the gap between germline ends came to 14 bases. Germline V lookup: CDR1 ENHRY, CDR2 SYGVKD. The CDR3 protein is CAISATTAGYGYTF. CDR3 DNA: TGTGCCATCAGTGCAACTACAGCGGGGTATGGCTACACCTTC.

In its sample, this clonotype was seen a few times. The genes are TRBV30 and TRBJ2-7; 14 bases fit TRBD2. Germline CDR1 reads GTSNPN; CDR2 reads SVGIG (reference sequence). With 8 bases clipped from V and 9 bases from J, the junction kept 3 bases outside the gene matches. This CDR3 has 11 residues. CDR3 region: CAGLAGGAQYF. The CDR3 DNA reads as TGTGCCGGACTAGCGGGGGGCGCGCAGTACTTC.

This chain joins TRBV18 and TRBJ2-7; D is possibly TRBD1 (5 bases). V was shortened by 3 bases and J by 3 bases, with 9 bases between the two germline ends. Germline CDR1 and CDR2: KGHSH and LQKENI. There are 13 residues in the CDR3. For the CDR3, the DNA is TGTGCCAGCTCACCGACAGTAAGCTACGAGCAGTACTTC. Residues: CASSPTVSYEQYF.

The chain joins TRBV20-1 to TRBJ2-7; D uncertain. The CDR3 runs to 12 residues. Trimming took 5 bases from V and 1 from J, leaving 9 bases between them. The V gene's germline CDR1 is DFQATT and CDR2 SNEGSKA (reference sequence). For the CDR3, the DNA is TGCAGTGCTCCAGACACATCCTACGAGCAGTACTTC. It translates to CSAPDTSYEQYF.

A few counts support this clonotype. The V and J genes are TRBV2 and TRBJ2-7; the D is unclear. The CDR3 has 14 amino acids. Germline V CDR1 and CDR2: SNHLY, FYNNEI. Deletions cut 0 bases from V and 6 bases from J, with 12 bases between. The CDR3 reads CASSEALIFTEQYF. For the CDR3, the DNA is TGTGCCAGCAGTGAAGCGCTTATCTTTACCGAGCAGTACTTC.

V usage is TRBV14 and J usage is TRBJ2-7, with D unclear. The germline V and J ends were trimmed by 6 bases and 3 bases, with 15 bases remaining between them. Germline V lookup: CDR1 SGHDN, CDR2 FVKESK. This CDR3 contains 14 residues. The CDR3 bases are TGTGCCAGCAGTTACGGGCCTCCGGGCTACGAGCAGTACTTC. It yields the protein CASSYGPPGYEQYF. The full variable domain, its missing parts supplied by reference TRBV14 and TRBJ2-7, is EAGVTQFPSHSVIEKGQTVTLRCDPISGHDNLYWYRRVMGKEIKFLLHFVKESKQDESGMPNNRFLAERTGGTYSTLKVQPAELEDSGVYFCASSYGPPGYEQYFGPGTRLTVT.

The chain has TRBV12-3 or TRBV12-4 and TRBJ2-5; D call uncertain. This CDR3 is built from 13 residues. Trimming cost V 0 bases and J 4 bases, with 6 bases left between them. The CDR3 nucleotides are TGTGCCAGCAGTTTAGCGTCCCCAGAGACCCAGTACTTC. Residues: CASSLASPETQYF.

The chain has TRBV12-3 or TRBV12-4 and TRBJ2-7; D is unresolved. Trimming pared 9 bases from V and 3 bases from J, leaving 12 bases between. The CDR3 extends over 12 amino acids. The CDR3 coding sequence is TGTGCCAGGAGTGCGGACGTCTACGAGCAGTACTTC. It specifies CARSADVYEQYF.

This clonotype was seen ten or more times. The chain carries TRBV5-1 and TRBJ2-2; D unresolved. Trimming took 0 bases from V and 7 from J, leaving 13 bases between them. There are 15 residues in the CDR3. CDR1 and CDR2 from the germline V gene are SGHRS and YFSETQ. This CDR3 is CASSLAPRTGGELFF. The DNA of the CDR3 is TGCGCCAGCAGCTTGGCACCAAGGACGGGCGGGGAGCTGTTTTTT.

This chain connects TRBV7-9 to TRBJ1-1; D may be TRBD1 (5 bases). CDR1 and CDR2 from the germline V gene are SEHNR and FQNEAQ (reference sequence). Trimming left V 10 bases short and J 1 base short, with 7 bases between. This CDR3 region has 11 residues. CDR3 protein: CATGRNTEAFF. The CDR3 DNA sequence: TGTGCCACGGGGCGGAACACTGAAGCTTTCTTT.

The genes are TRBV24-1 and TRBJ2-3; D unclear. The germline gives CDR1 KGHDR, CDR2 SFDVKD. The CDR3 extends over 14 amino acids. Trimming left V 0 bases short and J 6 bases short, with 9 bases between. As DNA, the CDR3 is TGTGCCACCAGTGATTTGGTTTTAGGGGATACGCAGTATTTT. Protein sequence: CATSDLVLGDTQYF.